The present entry profiles one TCR beta chain with its context. This specimen comes from a study of T and B cells in COVID-19 patients. Whole-study context: Active-infection patients were older, median 67 years, than recovered patients, median about 34 years.

Multiplex PCR with BIOMED2 TRB-A/B primer pools amplified TRB rearrangements. MiXCR, run by TCRdb on the multiplex PCR reads, gives a single entry per CDR3 protein. The data hold more than 20,000 distinct CDR3 sequences, with 30% to 35% observed a single time. Germline CDR1 reads MNHEY; CDR2 reads SVGEGT. The CDR3 loop spans 17 amino acids. The V gene lost 2 bases and the J gene lost 6 bases, with 20 bases spanning the gap. Blood genomic DNA input for TRB amplification was about 250-550 ng. Sequenced material: blood. This rearrangement joins TRBV6-2 or TRBV6-3 to TRBJ2-1, with D hard to call. This receptor was identified in a human donor who had recovered from COVID-19. CDR3: CASSYVAHFRVTNEQFF. CDR3 bases: TGTGCCAGCAGTTACGTTGCACATTTCCGCGTCACCAATGAGCAGTTCTTC.